These 4 T cell receptor beta chains were all obtained from the same sample, sequenced in a study of cytomegalovirus exposure and HLA in healthy donors. 60 Vbeta and 13 Jbeta primers were used in PCR. TCRdb keeps only in-frame clones here, not all; method: immunoSEQ multiplex PCR. Of 70,000 to 75,000 clones listed, around 72% are singletons. The sequencing sample was made of PBMCs. These TCRs come from a woman in her thirties or forties in good health and CMV-seropositive.

J is TRBJ1-6 and V is TRBV19, with TRBD1 matching over 7 bases. Germline V gene data show CDR1 as LNHDA and CDR2 as SQIVND (reference sequence). The CDR3 totals 16 residues. The V segment lost 4 bases and the J segment 7 bases; nucleotides outside the gene matches: 10. In DNA form, the CDR3 reads TGTGCCAGTAGTACCGGGACAGCTTACATGAATTCACCCCTCCACTTT. It codes for CASSTGTAYMNSPLHF.

The chain couples TRBV2 to TRBJ2-3; 8 nucleotides match TRBD2. This CDR3 contains 19 residues. Trimming at V came to 3 bases and at J to 0 bases, leaving 14 bases not matched to a gene. CDR1 is SNHLY and CDR2 is FYNNEI in the germline V gene. The DNA of the CDR3 is TGTGCCAGCAGTGATCCAGCGGGGGCCTTACTGTCTAGCACAGATACGCAGTATTTT. It yields the protein CASSDPAGALLSSTDTQYF.

This clone was counted a few times. The chain is built from TRBV27 and TRBJ1-1; TRBD1 matches at 8 bases. J was trimmed by 11 bases and V by 5 bases; bases with no gene match: 13. The germline V gene has CDR1 MNHEY and CDR2 SMNVEV (reference sequence). The CDR3 contains 14 residues. CDR3 loop: CASSPRQGFGRAFF. As DNA, the CDR3 is TGTGCCAGCAGTCCGAGACAGGGGTTTGGGCGGGCTTTCTTT.

The V and J genes are TRBV7-9 and TRBJ2-1; perhaps TRBD2 as D (5 bases). V was cut by 5 bases and J by 9 bases, with 8 bases left in between. The CDR3 covers 11 residues. CDR1 and CDR2 from the germline V gene are SEHNR and FQNEAQ (reference sequence). The CDR3 region has the DNA TGTGCCAGCAGCCGGGGTGGTGAGCAGTTCTTC. It is translated as CASSRGGEQFF.